These 5 T cell receptor beta chains were all obtained from the same sample, sequenced in a study of Ad26.COV2.S vaccination and SARS-CoV-2 variants. The method was immunoSEQ multiplex PCR; TCRdb's version includes in-frame clones alone and lacks a portion of them. The sample yields 300,000 to 400,000 clones, about nine tenths seen once. Treatment defined: about 20 received Ad26.COV2.S at low or high dose, single or two shots; roughly five received placebo; per-sample allocation not given. Sampling happened 63 days after the first vaccine or placebo injection. Specimen: peripheral blood, collected in a trial of Ad26.COV2.S vaccine versus placebo. The receptors come from a person aged 18-60 years who received the Ad26.COV2.S COVID-19 vaccine or a placebo.

This chain links TRBV24-1 with TRBJ1-4; D gene unclear. The CDR3 length is 16 residues. V was clipped by 0 bases and J by 0 bases, with 7 bases between them. Germline CDR1 reads KGHDR; CDR2 reads SFDVKD. The CDR3 protein is CATSDLLGPTNEKLFF. In nucleotides, the CDR3 is TGTGCCACCAGTGATTTGTTAGGCCCAACTAATGAAAAACTGTTTTTT.

This clone was observed a few times. This chain connects TRBV15 to TRBJ1-3; D gene unclear. Trimming shortened V by 4 bases and J by 3 bases, and 13 bases separated the two germline ends. Per germline, CDR1 LNHNV and CDR2 YYDKDF (reference sequence). This CDR3 is built from 15 residues. This CDR3 is CATSIPGRGGNTIYF. In DNA form, the CDR3 reads TGTGCCACCAGCATCCCCGGGCGGGGTGGAAACACCATATATTTT.

V and J are TRBV7-3 and TRBJ2-3; D gene uncertain. This CDR3 has 15 residues. V lost 3 bases to trimming and J lost 0 bases, with 10 bases between them. Germline V CDR1 and CDR2: SGHTA, FQGTGA. As DNA, the CDR3 is TGTGCCAGCAGCTTCGGCCTCCCTAGCACAGATACGCAGTATTTT. As protein: CASSFGLPSTDTQYF.

V is TRBV7-3 and J is TRBJ2-5, with D possibly TRBD2 on 6 matching bases. Germline values: CDR1 SGHTA, CDR2 FQGTGA. CDR3 length: 14 residues. Trimming took off 2 bases at V and 4 bases at J, with 11 bases between the two ends. The CDR3 nucleotides are TGTGCCAGCAGCTTAGACGGGGGATCAGAGACCCAGTACTTC. It specifies CASSLDGGSETQYF.

CDR3 sequence (DNA): TGCAGCGCCCGGGACAGCCCTTCAGCTTTCTTT. It encodes CSARDSPSAFF. The rearrangement joins TRBV29-1 to TRBJ1-1; 7 bases fit TRBD1. The ends lost 7 bases at V and 10 bases at J; junction bases unmatched: 9. The CDR3 sequence is 11 residues long. Germline CDR1 and CDR2: SQVTM and ANQGSEA.